The rows below give T cell receptor beta chains drawn from one sample of a study of cytomegalovirus exposure and HLA in healthy donors. The method was immunoSEQ multiplex PCR; TCRdb's version includes in-frame clones alone and lacks a portion of them. Of some 87,000 clones listed, more than 55% are singletons. The sample comprised PBMCs. Receptors were obtained from a woman between 25 and 40 years old in good health and CMV-seropositive. Both conserved end residues are part of each CDR3. The D gene is left open where the match is weak. The listing skips clone size in some rows; elsewhere it reads once, few, many or a size class.

TRBJ2-3 | few | TRBV4-2 | TRBD2 | CASSQELAGGTDTQYF | TGTGCCAGCAGCCAGGAACTAGCGGGGGGCACAGATACGCAGTATTTT
TRBJ1-5 | - | TRBV5-6 | - | CASSLAGGDQPQHF | TGTGCCAGCAGCTTGGCCGGGGGGGATCAGCCCCAGCATTTT
TRBJ2-7 | - | TRBV4-3 | TRBD2 | CASSRGGRTSEPYEQYF | TGCGCCAGCAGCAGGGGGGGGAGGACTAGCGAACCCTACGAGCAGTACTTC
TRBJ1-1 | - | TRBV2 | - | CASSEQGSEAFF | TGTGCCAGCAGTGAACAAGGGAGCGAAGCTTTCTTT
TRBJ2-2 | - | TRBV6-6 | TRBD1 | CASSLTGGNTGELFF | TGTGCCAGCAGCCTGACAGGGGGGAACACCGGGGAGCTGTTTTTT
TRBJ2-7 | few | TRBV18 | - | CASSPPVQSSYEQYF | TGTGCCAGCTCACCACCGGTGCAGTCCTCCTACGAGCAGTACTTC
TRBJ2-3 | - | TRBV27 | - | CASSLVPPRTQYF | TGTGCCAGCAGTCTCGTGCCTCCGCGTACGCAGTATTTT
TRBJ1-4 | few | TRBV4-2 | - | CASSQDLLVGSRATNEKLFF | TGTGCCAGCAGCCAAGATCTCTTGGTGGGGAGTAGGGCAACTAATGAAAAACTGTTTTTT
TRBJ2-7 | - | TRBV28 | - | CASSLSIRYEQYF | TGTGCCAGCAGTTTGAGTATCAGGTACGAGCAGTACTTC
TRBJ2-3 | - | TRBV2 | TRBD2 | CASSPDLGLAGGPDFTDTQYF | TGTGCCAGCAGTCCCGACTTAGGACTAGCGGGGGGGCCTGATTTCACAGATACGCAGTATTTT
TRBJ1-2 | - | TRBV2 | TRBD1 | CASSVQGYYGYTF | TGTGCCAGCAGTGTACAGGGGTACTATGGCTACACCTTC
TRBJ2-5 | - | TRBV19 | TRBD2 | CASSGPGGNLQETQYF | TGTGCCAGTAGTGGTCCGGGGGGAAATCTGCAAGAGACCCAGTACTTC
TRBJ2-1 | - | TRBV7-9 | - | CASSHSGEFDEQFF | TGTGCCAGCAGCCACTCCGGGGAGTTCGATGAGCAGTTCTTC
TRBJ1-2 | - | TRBV29-1 | - | CSVSPLVRKASGYTF | TGCAGCGTTTCCCCCTTGGTCAGAAAAGCTAGTGGCTACACCTTC
TRBJ2-3 | once | TRBV5-4 | TRBD2 | CASSLALAGATDTQYF | TGTGCCAGCAGCTTGGCCCTAGCGGGTGCGACGGATACGCAGTATTTT
TRBJ2-3 | - | TRBV7-9 | TRBD2 | CASSPGLVTDTQYF | TGTGCCAGCAGCCCCGGACTAGTAACAGATACGCAGTATTTT
TRBJ1-1 | - | TRBV6-1 | - | CASSESTRTAFF | TGTGCCAGCAGTGAAAGCACCCGAACAGCTTTCTTT
TRBJ2-7 | - | TRBV2 | - | CASTVGAASPYEQYF | TGTGCCAGCACTGTGGGGGCAGCATCACCCTACGAGCAGTACTTC
TRBJ2-3 | - | TRBV11-2 | TRBD2 | CASSLDHGGGTDTQYF | TGTGCCAGCAGCTTAGATCATGGGGGGGGGACAGATACGCAGTATTTT
TRBJ1-2 | - | TRBV7-9 | - | CASSLGVTGLDGYTF | TGTGCCAGCAGCTTAGGTGTTACGGGTTTGGATGGCTACACCTTC
TRBJ1-2 | many | TRBV29-1 | - | CSVDSQNGYTF | TGCAGCGTTGATTCCCAGAATGGCTACACCTTC
TRBJ1-2 | - | TRBV5-8 | TRBD1 | CASSSGQVVWGYPF | TGTGCCAGCAGCTCGGGACAGGTGGTATGGGGCTACCCCTTC
TRBJ2-2 | - | TRBV7-3 | - | CASSFNRGELFF | TGTGCCAGCAGCTTTAACCGGGGGGAGCTGTTTTTT
TRBJ1-1 | few | TRBV27 | TRBD1 | CASRGDRDNEAFF | TGTGCCAGCAGGGGAGACAGGGATAATGAAGCTTTCTTT
TRBJ1-1 | - | TRBV4-2 | TRBD1 | CASSLSTGGYTEAFF | TGTGCCAGCAGCCTCTCGACAGGGGGCTACACTGAAGCTTTCTTT
TRBJ1-4 | few | TRBV19 | TRBD1 | CASTSDRAGEKLFF | TGTGCCAGTACTTCCGACAGGGCAGGTGAAAAACTGTTTTTT
TRBJ2-3 | few | TRBV4-2 | TRBD2 | CASSQTLAGGSTDTQYF | TGTGCCAGCAGCCAAACCCTAGCGGGGGGGAGCACAGATACGCAGTATTTT
TRBJ1-6 | - | TRBV6-1 | - | CASSGQVFSYNSPLHF | TGTGCCAGCAGTGGACAGGTATTCTCCTATAATTCACCCCTCCACTTT
TRBJ2-7 | - | TRBV5-4 | TRBD1 | CASSSGGNYEQYF | TGTGCCAGCAGCTCAGGGGGAAACTACGAGCAGTACTTC
TRBJ2-3 | - | TRBV27 | - | CASRVSLSTDTQYF | TGTGCCAGCAGAGTTAGCCTTAGCACAGATACGCAGTATTTT
TRBJ2-3 | - | TRBV10-3 | TRBD1 | CAMKGTGTDTQYF | TGTGCCATGAAGGGGACAGGCACAGATACGCAGTATTTT
TRBJ1-6 | once | TRBV23-1 | - | CASSDPTDTPLHF | TGCGCCAGCAGTGATCCGACAGACACACCCCTCCACTTT
TRBJ2-1 | - | TRBV6-1 | TRBD2 | CASSEYGRGEQFF | TGTGCCAGCAGTGAATACGGGAGGGGTGAGCAGTTCTTC
TRBJ1-2 | - | TRBV5-4 | - | CASSRQGAGYTF | TGTGCCAGCAGCCGACAAGGGGCTGGCTACACCTTC
TRBJ1-5 | few | TRBV6-1 | - | CASMVDSNQPQHF | TGTGCCAGCATGGTCGACAGTAATCAGCCCCAGCATTTT
TRBJ2-2 | - | TRBV18 | TRBD2 | CASSATGLSNTGELFF | TGTGCCAGCTCAGCGACGGGACTATCGAACACCGGGGAGCTGTTTTTT
TRBJ2-3 | - | TRBV15 | TRBD1 | CATSRAGTGGADTQYF | TGTGCCACCAGCAGGGCCGGGACAGGGGGCGCAGATACGCAGTATTTT
TRBJ1-1 | - | TRBV7-8 | - | CASSPLGGGRINTEAFF | TGTGCCAGCAGCCCCCTCGGGGGGGGGCGCATAAACACTGAAGCTTTCTTT
TRBJ2-2 | - | TRBV13 | TRBD1 | CASSLKPGQQNTGELFF | TGTGCCAGCAGTTTAAAGCCGGGACAGCAGAACACCGGGGAGCTGTTTTTT
TRBJ1-1 | few | TRBV7-9 | - | CASSPGEILNTEAFF | TGTGCCAGCAGCCCAGGGGAAATTTTGAACACTGAAGCTTTCTTT
TRBJ2-1 | few | TRBV27 | TRBD2 | CASSGGLAGVEGDEQFF | TGTGCCAGCAGTGGAGGACTAGCGGGGGTGGAGGGAGATGAGCAGTTCTTC
TRBJ1-2 | few | TRBV15 | - | CATSTGLLGGYTF | TGTGCCACCAGCACGGGACTCCTTGGTGGCTACACCTTC
TRBJ1-4 | - | TRBV29-1 | - | CSVRVGSATNEKLFF | TGCAGCGTTCGAGTCGGTTCTGCAACTAATGAAAAACTGTTTTTT
TRBJ1-3 | - | TRBV29-1 | - | CSVVTAAGNTIYF | TGCAGCGTTGTAACAGCAGCTGGAAACACCATATATTTT
TRBJ2-7 | - | TRBV5-1 | - | CASSFAGGGYEQYF | TGCGCCAGCAGCTTTGCAGGGGGAGGATACGAGCAGTACTTC
TRBJ1-3 | - | TRBV2 | TRBD1 | CASYGQVGNTIYF | TGTGCCAGCTACGGACAGGTCGGAAACACCATATATTTT
TRBJ1-3 | - | TRBV6-1 | - | CASSAGSAGNTIYF | TGTGCCAGCAGTGCAGGGTCCGCTGGAAACACCATATATTTT
TRBJ2-1 | - | TRBV4-2 | TRBD1 | CASSLITGGEEDEQFF | TGTGCCAGCAGCCTTATAACAGGGGGCGAAGAGGATGAGCAGTTCTTC
TRBJ1-1 | few | TRBV7-9 | TRBD1 | CASSSVTGVNTEAFF | TGTGCCAGCAGCTCCGTGACAGGGGTGAACACTGAAGCTTTCTTT
TRBJ2-7 | - | TRBV19 | - | CASSTGRGGEQYF | TGTGCCAGTAGTACCGGCAGGGGTGGCGAGCAGTACTTC
TRBJ1-1 | few | TRBV5-1 | - | CASSLLTGNTEAFF | TGCGCCAGCAGCCTCCTGACAGGGAACACTGAAGCTTTCTTT
TRBJ2-7 | - | TRBV2 | TRBD2 | CASRLSGGASYEQYF | TGTGCCAGCAGACTAAGCGGGGGGGCCTCCTACGAGCAGTACTTC
TRBJ1-3 | medium-sized | TRBV7-9 | - | CASSLAQGLPGNTIYF | TGTGCCAGCAGCTTGGCCCAGGGTCTACCTGGAAACACCATATATTTT
TRBJ1-6 | - | TRBV6-5 | - | CASSYSFGETPLHF | TGTGCCAGCAGTTACTCTTTCGGGGAAACACCCCTCCACTTT